This TCR beta chain is drawn from a study of T cells after yellow fever vaccination. Study-wide context: Fractions containing few cells were prepared with SMART-Seq v4 Ultra Low Input.

Study results and limitations: Any FACS-sorted repertoire could hold abundant clonotypes that contaminate it from the bulk population. Just a small share of clonotypes turned up in the CD4 compartment as well as the CD8 compartment. Subsequent booster samples again held most clones from primary vaccination (96% CD4, just under 90% CD8).

This clonotype has a handful of counts. No antigen is known for it. Each CDR3 protein gets one entry after TCRdb re-called the 5' RACE reads with MiXCR. This sample has some 320,000 distinct CDR3 sequences, with 7.5% to 9% found just once. CDR1 and CDR2 (germline): SGHRS, YFSETQ. The CDR3 is 14 residues long. Between the trimmed V and J ends, which lost 0 bases and 2 bases, there was a span of 7 bases. The rearrangement links TRBV5-1 to TRBJ2-3, with no clear D. The specimen was PBMCs, collected on the day of the first yellow fever vaccination. This TCR derives from a man younger than 35 who received the YFV17D yellow fever vaccine. DNA for the CDR3: TGCGCCAGCAGCTTGGCACTTGACACAGATACGCAGTATTTT. Protein sequence: CASSLALDTDTQYF.